This entry lists 23 T cell receptor beta chains sequenced from one sample in a study of T-cell reconstitution after alpha-beta-depleted transplantation in children. Preparing the TCRbeta library involved the use of unique molecular identifiers. One entry per CDR3 protein results from TCRdb running MiXCR on the PCR reads. This table has under 850,000 distinct CDR3 sequences, roughly 14% appearing once. The source was PBMCs, collected before TCRalphabeta/CD19-depleted stem cell transplant. These receptors were collected from a girl aged 2 to 9 with congenital amegakaryocytic thrombocytopenia, due to receive a stem cell transplant.

This clonotype was seen more than once but under ten times. V is TRBV12-3 or TRBV12-4 and J is TRBJ2-5, with unresolved D. Trimming took 8 bases from V and 1 from J, leaving 17 bases between them. The CDR3 runs 15 residues. The CDR3, as DNA: TGTGCCAGCGGAAAGAGCGAGAACCTCCAAGAGACCCAGTACTTC. It yields the protein CASGKSENLQETQYF.

This clonotype was seen many times. V gene TRBV12-3 or TRBV12-4 combines with J gene TRBJ2-1; 7 nucleotides agree with TRBD2. With 6 bases clipped from V and 9 bases from J, the junction kept 20 bases outside the gene matches. The CDR3 extends over 17 amino acids. The CDR3 nucleotides are TGTGCCAGCAGCCCCGGGTCGGCGACTAGCCTAAGCAGTGAGCAGTTCTTC. This translates into CASSPGSATSLSSEQFF.

This clonotype was found a few times. J is TRBJ1-4 and V is TRBV11-2; D is unresolved. Germline assignment: CDR1 SGHAT and CDR2 FQNNGV. V lost 5 bases and J lost 5, with 15 bases in between. The CDR3 covers 15 residues. The CDR3 sequence: CASSPSWQENEKLFF. The CDR3 DNA follows: TGTGCCAGCAGCCCGAGTTGGCAGGAAAATGAAAAACTGTTTTTT.

This clonotype was detected a few times. This chain connects TRBV12-3 or TRBV12-4 to TRBJ1-5, with 10 nucleotides matching TRBD1. CDR3 length equals 17 residues. Trimming cost V 3 bases and J 1 base; bases outside gene matches: 6. CDR3 DNA: TGTGCCAGCAGTTTTTTCCCGGGACAGGGGAGCAATCAGCCCCAGCATTTT. Translating gives CASSFFPGQGSNQPQHF.

This clonotype was seen more than once but under ten times. The chain is built from TRBV25-1 and TRBJ2-3, with 9 bases fitting TRBD1. The CDR3 has 14 residues. Germline V gene lookup returns CDR1 MGHDK and CDR2 SYGVNS. The junction had 1 base not matched to a gene; V was cut back by 3 bases and J by 3 bases. CDR3 sequence: CASSDGTGTDTQYF. The CDR3 DNA follows: TGTGCCAGCAGTGATGGGACAGGGACAGATACGCAGTATTTT.

On this clonotype: A much larger clone lies one base from this, so it may be a read error. The CDR3 does not end in the conserved phenylalanine or tryptophan, so this is likely a read error. The chain uses TRBV6-1 and TRBJ2-2, with 7 bases lining up with TRBD2. The V gene end was trimmed by 7 bases and the J gene end by 6 bases; junction bases not matched to a gene: 5. Germline CDR1 is MNHNS and CDR2 is SASEGT. The CDR3 is 13 amino acids. CDR3 protein: CASTRTSAGELFY. The CDR3, as DNA: TGTGCCAGCACCCGCACTAGCGCCGGGGAGCTGTTTTAT.

The rearrangement joins TRBV4-1 to TRBJ2-7; D may be TRBD2 (5 bases). V shed 4 bases and J shed 4 bases, with 14 bases lying between them. Germline-derived CDR1 and CDR2 are MGHRA and YSYEKL. The CDR3 sequence is 14 residues long. This CDR3 reads CASSPRHTGYEQYF. The CDR3, as DNA: TGCGCCAGCAGCCCTCGTCACACGGGGTACGAGCAGTACTTC.

The rearrangement uses TRBV7-9 and TRBJ2-7, with D maybe TRBD2 (7 bases). Deletions cut 3 bases from V and 4 bases from J, with 16 bases between. Germline CDR1 and CDR2: SEHNR and FQNEAQ (reference sequence). The CDR3 is 15 residues long. CDR3 DNA sequence: TGTGCCAGCAGCTTTAGGGGGGGCGCGATGTACGAGCAGTACTTC. Protein: CASSFRGGAMYEQYF. The full variable domain, with the rest looked up from reference TRBV7-9 and TRBJ2-7, is DTGVSQNPRHKITKRGQNVTFRCDPISEHNRLYWYRQTLGQGPEFLTYFQNEAQLEKSRLLSDRFSAERPKGSFSTLEIQRTEQGDSAMYLCASSFRGGAMYEQYFGPGTRLTVT.

Many counts were recorded for this clonotype. The chain combines TRBV7-2 with TRBJ2-1; D gene ambiguous. The germline V and J ends were trimmed by 2 bases and 8 bases, with 10 bases remaining between them. Germline values: CDR1 SGHTA, CDR2 FQGNSA. The CDR3 is made up of 13 amino acids. This CDR3 reads CASSLSRMDEQFF. The DNA of the CDR3 is TGTGCCAGCAGCTTATCTAGAATGGATGAGCAGTTCTTC.

CDR3 loop: CASSFPDRPEMGSKNEQFF. In DNA form, the CDR3 reads TGCGCCAGCAGCTTCCCGGACAGACCCGAAATGGGGAGTAAGAATGAGCAGTTCTTC. The V and J genes are TRBV5-1 and TRBJ2-1, with D perhaps matching TRBD1 (6 bases). CDR3 length: 19 amino acids. Germline V lookup: CDR1 SGHRS, CDR2 YFSETQ. The V and J ends lost 2 bases and 7 bases respectively, with 28 bases between them.

This clonotype has just a few counts. This chain joins TRBV28 and TRBJ2-1, with D tentatively TRBD2 (6 bases). CDR3 size: 14 residues. Germline V gene data show CDR1 as MDHEN and CDR2 as SYDVKM. The V gene lost 5 bases and the J gene lost 3 bases, with 11 bases spanning the gap. CDR3 region: CASSPLASYNEQFF. In nucleotides, the CDR3 is TGTGCCAGCAGTCCCCTAGCGAGCTACAATGAGCAGTTCTTC.

This clonotype was recorded many times. This sequence joins TRBV12-3 or TRBV12-4 and TRBJ2-7, with TRBD1 identical over 7 bases. J was trimmed by 7 bases and V by 5 bases; bases with no gene match: 20. The CDR3 consists of 17 residues. CDR3 DNA sequence: TGTGCCAGCAGTCCCACCCCCGGACCTCTTAAACAGGGGGAGCAGTACTTC. It specifies CASSPTPGPLKQGEQYF.

This clonotype has just a few counts. This rearrangement joins TRBV12-3 or TRBV12-4 to TRBJ1-2; 7 nucleotides line up with TRBD1. Unmatched junction bases numbered 8, after V lost 2 bases and J lost 8 bases. The CDR3 has 14 residues. The DNA for the CDR3 is TGTGCCAGCAGTTTAACGACAGGGACTTTGGGCTACACCTTC. Residues: CASSLTTGTLGYTF.

This clonotype was observed at least ten times. This chain joins TRBV20-1 and TRBJ1-1; D unresolved. The CDR3 covers 14 residues. V was shortened by 5 bases and J by 0 bases, with 13 bases between the two germline ends. Germline loops: CDR1 DFQATT, CDR2 SNEGSKA (reference sequence). This CDR3 is CSAAAGILNTEAFF. The CDR3 DNA is TGCAGTGCTGCAGCCGGGATCTTGAACACTGAAGCTTTCTTT.

This clonotype has a count of ten or more. This chain links TRBV15 with TRBJ2-3; 10 positions agree with TRBD2. Germline V gene lookup returns CDR1 LNHNV and CDR2 YYDKDF (reference sequence). The CDR3 is made up of 18 amino acids. Losses at the gene ends were 0 bases for V and 2 bases for J; bases not matched to a gene: 8. DNA of the CDR3: TGTGCCACCAGCAGAGATCCTAGCGGGAGAACCCTCACAGATACGCAGTATTTT. Its protein product is CATSRDPSGRTLTDTQYF.

The J gene is TRBJ2-7, the V gene TRBV7-6, with 7 bases aligning to TRBD2. V shed 5 bases and J 2 bases; nucleotides not matched to a gene: 9. CDR1 and CDR2 (germline): SGHVS, FNYEAQ. The CDR3 runs to 15 residues. CDR3 residues: CASSLGREFPYEQYF. The CDR3 DNA reads as TGTGCCAGCAGCCTGGGGCGGGAGTTCCCCTACGAGCAGTACTTC.

Worth noting for this clonotype: No conserved phenylalanine or tryptophan ends this CDR3, so it is likely a read error. The chain recombines TRBV9 with TRBJ2-1, with D unresolved. The CDR3 extends over 11 amino acids. Per the germline V gene, CDR1 is SGDLS and CDR2 is YYNGEE. Trimming took off 3 bases at V and 5 bases at J, with 3 bases between the two ends. The DNA for the CDR3 is TGTGCCAGCAGCGAGCACAATGAGCAGTTCCTC. This gives the protein CASSEHNEQFL.

This chain uses TRBV5-6 with TRBJ2-2; 9 nucleotides match TRBD2. The V segment lost 0 bases and the J segment 6 bases; nucleotides outside the gene matches: 6. Looked up from germline, CDR1 is SGHDT and CDR2 is YYEEEE. The CDR3 runs 16 residues. The CDR3: CASSLVVAGVPGELFF. In nucleotides, the CDR3 is TGTGCCAGCAGCTTGGTGGTAGCGGGAGTCCCCGGGGAGCTGTTTTTT. The full variable domain, in which reference TRBV5-6 and TRBJ2-2 provide the parts outside the CDR3, is DAGVTQSPTHLIKTRGQQVTLRCSPKSGHDTVSWYQQALGQGPQFIFQYYEEEERQRGNFPDRFSGHQFPNYSSELNVNALLLGDSALYLCASSLVVAGVPGELFFGEGSRLTVL.

This clonotype was counted a few times. The V and J genes are TRBV20-1 and TRBJ2-1, with TRBD2 identical over 12 bases. J was trimmed by 7 bases and V by 2 bases; bases with no gene match: 9. Looked up from germline, CDR1 is DFQATT and CDR2 is SNEGSKA (reference sequence). The CDR3 is made up of 16 amino acids. The CDR3 protein is CSARILAGGPGNEQFF. The CDR3 DNA reads as TGCAGTGCTAGAATACTAGCGGGAGGTCCTGGGAATGAGCAGTTCTTC.

The chain recombines TRBV12-3 or TRBV12-4 with TRBJ2-7; no definite D call. The CDR3 has 13 residues. V was clipped by 6 bases and J by 2 bases, with 11 bases between them. Here the CDR3 DNA reads TGTGCCAGCAGAGGAACAGCGCCCTACGAGCAGTACTTC. As protein: CASRGTAPYEQYF.

This clonotype was seen many times. The chain recombines TRBV12-3 or TRBV12-4 with TRBJ2-5; TRBD2 matches 7 bases. The CDR3 has 13 residues. V lost 8 bases, J lost 7 bases, and 10 bases stayed unmatched. The CDR3 protein is CASLRETHGTQYF. CDR3 DNA sequence: TGTGCCAGCCTGCGGGAGACTCATGGGACCCAGTACTTC.

In its sample, this clonotype was seen many times. This chain uses TRBV10-3 with TRBJ2-7; 8 nucleotides agree with TRBD2. Trimming removed 8 bases from V and 3 bases from J; junction bases left unmatched: 15. The germline CDR1 and CDR2 sequences are ENHRY and SYGVKD. The CDR3 is 16 amino acids. In DNA form, the CDR3 reads TGTGCCATCGGGGGGGGGCGTAGCGGGATGGGCTACGAGCAGTACTTC. This gives the protein CAIGGGRSGMGYEQYF.

This clonotype came up many times. The V call is TRBV5-1, the J call TRBJ1-2; no clear D. The germline V gene encodes CDR1 SGHRS and CDR2 YFSETQ. Trimming took off 7 bases at V and 5 bases at J, with 15 bases between the two ends. The length of the CDR3 is 13 residues. CDR3 in DNA: TGCGCCAGCCGTCCTGGTGGGGAATATGGCTACACCTTC. This sequence encodes CASRPGGEYGYTF. The full variable domain, rest sourced from reference TRBV5-1 and TRBJ1-2, is KAGVTQTPRYLIKTRGQQVTLSCSPISGHRSVSWYQQTPGQGLQFLFEYFSETQRNKGNFPGRFSGRQFSNSRSEMNVSTLELGDSALYLCASRPGGEYGYTFGSGTRLTVV.